This entry features one TCR beta chain sequence. These data are taken from a study of blood T cell repertoires in COVID-19. As for the study in general: Italy, Spain and the United States were the sources of the convalescent and acute COVID-19 samples. T cells, B-cell-depleted T cells, or PBMCs supplied cDNA or gDNA.

In the original workflow: Counts of nucleated cells, estimated from reference gene primer amplification, were obtained. The data were produced by immunoSEQ multiplex PCR, yet TCRdb's version contains in-frame clones alone and is incomplete. The V and J calls and clone size were taken over from that table, and D and trimming were inferred from the DNA. The sample yields fewer than 75,000 clones, over 75% seen once. Germline loops: CDR1 SGHRS, CDR2 YFSETQ. This CDR3 has 16 amino acids. V was shortened by 0 bases and J by 1 base, with 11 bases between the two germline ends. Sequenced input: peripheral blood. The origin of this receptor is a man aged 55 to 70 with active or convalescent COVID-19. This sequence joins TRBV5-1 and TRBJ2-1; possible D gene TRBD1, 6 bases. The DNA of the CDR3 is TGCGCCAGCAGCTTGGAGGGTCAGGGGTCCTACAATGAGCAGTTCTTC. It translates to CASSLEGQGSYNEQFF.